What follows are 20 T cell receptor beta chains derived from one specimen sequenced in a study of blood T cell repertoires in COVID-19. Measured with immunoSEQ multiplex PCR; TCRdb has only the in-frame clones, and not every one. The table records hundreds of thousands of clones, 88% of them present only once. Sequencing was done on a sample of peripheral blood. The origin of the receptors is a woman aged 30 to 39 with COVID-19, enrolled during active disease.

This sequence joins TRBV7-2 and TRBJ1-2, with D maybe TRBD1 (5 bases). The CDR3 is 14 residues long. The V end lost 5 bases, the J end lost 3 bases, and 13 bases lay between the germline ends. CDR1 and CDR2 (germline): SGHTA, FQGNSA. The DNA of the CDR3 is TGTGCCAGCAGCGCACGGGGGGGGGACTATGGCTACACCTTC. This sequence encodes CASSARGGDYGYTF.

Only a few counts were recorded for this clone. The chain combines TRBV5-8 with TRBJ1-1; 11 bases align to TRBD1. The CDR3 is made up of 16 amino acids. The germline V gene encodes CDR1 SGHTS and CDR2 YDEGEE. The J segment lost 0 bases and the V segment lost 4 bases, leaving 5 bases of the junction unmatched. CDR3 amino acids: CASSPRTGGMNTEAFF. CDR3 bases: TGTGCCAGCAGCCCTCGGACAGGGGGCATGAACACTGAAGCTTTCTTT.

In its sample, this clone was seen once. The chain joins TRBV11-3 to TRBJ1-1, with D uncertain. The V end was cut by 1 base, the J end by 5 bases, with 8 bases between. Germline V lookup: CDR1 SGHNT, CDR2 YENEEA. This CDR3 is built from 13 residues. CDR3 nucleotide sequence: TGTGCCAGCAGCTTAGCAAGAGGGACTGAAGCTTTCTTT. Residues: CASSLARGTEAFF.

The V and J genes are TRBV13 and TRBJ1-4, with 12 bases that match TRBD1. J lost 3 bases, V lost 1 base, and 6 bases had no gene match. The CDR3 runs to 18 residues. The germline V gene has CDR1 PRHDT and CDR2 FYEKMQ (reference sequence). The CDR3 spells CASSLAGTGGSANEKLFF. In DNA form, the CDR3 reads TGTGCCAGCAGCTTAGCCGGGACAGGGGGCTCGGCTAATGAAAAACTGTTTTTT.

This clone was seen a handful of times. The chain recombines TRBV6-5 with TRBJ2-1; D possibly corresponds to TRBD1 (5 bases). CDR1 is MNHEY and CDR2 is SVGAGI in the germline V gene. This CDR3 has 15 residues. Trimming left V 6 bases short and J 0 bases short, with 12 bases between. The CDR3 DNA sequence: TGTGCCAGCAGCCTCAGGGCGAGCTCCTACAATGAGCAGTTCTTC. Translating it yields CASSLRASSYNEQFF.

The V gene is TRBV28, the J gene TRBJ2-3; 10 bases map to TRBD2. Germline V CDR1 and CDR2: MDHEN, SYDVKM. The CDR3 loop spans 11 amino acids. Trimming at V came to 6 bases and at J to 14 bases, leaving 5 bases not matched to a gene. The CDR3 sequence is CASSERGGLYF. As DNA, the CDR3 is TGTGCCAGCAGCGAGCGGGGGGGTTTGTATTTT.

The V gene is TRBV12-5, the J gene TRBJ2-3; D is undetermined. V dropped 5 bases and J dropped 5 bases, with 8 bases sitting between them. This CDR3 is built from 12 residues. Germline V gene sequence: CDR1 LGHNT, CDR2 FRNRAP. The CDR3 DNA is TGTGCTAGTGGTAATCCAGGAGATACGCAGTATTTT. Its protein is CASGNPGDTQYF.

This clone was seen only once. The chain employs TRBV4-3 and TRBJ2-7; 11 bases agree with TRBD1. The V gene's germline CDR1 is LGHNA and CDR2 YSLEER. J gave up 4 bases and V 4 bases, and 6 bases lay outside the gene matches. CDR3 length equals 15 residues. This CDR3 reads CASSRRTGGFYEQYF. For the CDR3, the DNA is TGCGCCAGCAGCCGACGGACAGGGGGCTTTTACGAGCAGTACTTC.

The V and J genes are TRBV5-1 and TRBJ2-7; a weak D match, TRBD2 (5 bases). Trimming removed 5 bases at V and 6 bases at J, with 6 bases between. Per the germline V gene, CDR1 is SGHRS and CDR2 is YFSETQ. The CDR3 contains 10 residues. The CDR3 nucleotides are TGCGCCAGCAGGGGGAGCGAGCAGTACGTC. Translation: CASRGSEQYV.

The chain couples TRBV3-1 (or the pseudogene TRBV3-2) to TRBJ2-3; tentatively, D is TRBD2 (6 bases). Germline-derived CDR1 and CDR2 are LGHDT and YNNKEL (reference sequence). Between the trimmed V and J ends, which lost 4 bases and 4 bases, there was a span of 15 bases. This CDR3 has 15 amino acids. CDR3 amino acids: CASSLRAGQADTQYF. The CDR3 nucleotides read TGTGCCAGCAGCCTGAGGGCGGGGCAAGCAGATACGCAGTATTTT.

The rearrangement uses TRBV28 and TRBJ2-2; a possible D gene is TRBD1 (6 bases). CDR1 MDHEN and CDR2 SYDVKM come from the germline V gene. This CDR3 has 11 amino acids. Here the CDR3 DNA reads TGTGGATCAGGGGACACCGGGGAGCTGTTTTTT. It codes for CGSGDTGELFF.

This chain connects TRBV2 to TRBJ2-1, with a tentative D call TRBD2 (5 bases). The CDR3 has 12 residues. The V gene's germline CDR1 is SNHLY and CDR2 FYNNEI. The V and J ends lost 4 bases and 6 bases respectively, with 7 bases between them. CDR3 coding DNA: TGTGCCAGCAGTGGGGCGGGCAATGAGCAGTTCTTC. It specifies CASSGAGNEQFF.

The rearrangement links TRBV24-1 to TRBJ2-2; TRBD2 is a possible D gene (6 bases). CDR3 length: 14 amino acids. The germline V and J ends were trimmed by 4 bases and 4 bases, with 9 bases remaining between them. Germline V CDR1 and CDR2: KGHDR, SFDVKD. In DNA form, the CDR3 reads TGTGCCACCAGTGAAAGGAGGGGCACCGGGGAGCTGTTTTTT. This translates into CATSERRGTGELFF.

The chain carries TRBV9 and TRBJ1-2; D may be TRBD1 (5 bases). Germline V CDR1 and CDR2: SGDLS, YYNGEE. The CDR3 is made up of 14 amino acids. V gave up 0 bases and J gave up 8 bases, with 14 bases separating them. The CDR3 DNA is TGTGCCAGCAGCGTAGGGGAGGGGCTGGGGGGCTACACCTTC. As protein: CASSVGEGLGGYTF.

This chain connects TRBV28 to TRBJ1-1; 8 nucleotides agree with TRBD1. Germline V CDR1 and CDR2: MDHEN, SYDVKM. V shed 4 bases, J shed 1 base, and the junction held 5 bases outside the gene matches. The CDR3 extends over 15 amino acids. The CDR3 DNA reads TGTGCCAGCAGTTCCGACGGACAGGGGAACACTGAAGCTTTCTTT. Translation: CASSSDGQGNTEAFF.

The V gene is TRBV7-2, the J gene TRBJ1-1; no firm D call. There are 15 residues in the CDR3. The ends were cut back, 1 base at V and 1 base at J, with 10 bases in the middle. The germline CDR1 and CDR2 sequences are SGHTA and FQGNSA. The CDR3 DNA reads TGTGCCAGCAGCTTAGTTTTGGGAGGGAACACTGAAGCTTTCTTT. The encoded protein is CASSLVLGGNTEAFF.

This clone showed up just once. The chain joins TRBV2 to TRBJ2-2; D possibly corresponds to TRBD1 (6 bases). Germline V gene data show CDR1 as SNHLY and CDR2 as FYNNEI. V was cut by 3 bases and J by 7 bases, with 18 bases left in between. The CDR3 has 16 residues. The CDR3 region is CASSEEAINRVGELFF. CDR3 sequence (DNA): TGTGCCAGCAGTGAGGAGGCCATTAACAGGGTCGGGGAGCTGTTTTTT.

The chain combines TRBV29-1 with TRBJ1-1; a weak D match, TRBD1 (6 bases). CDR1 and CDR2 from the germline V gene are SQVTM and ANQGSEA. The CDR3 extends over 15 amino acids. Trimming removed 5 bases at V and 7 bases at J, with 23 bases between. CDR3 sequence reads: CSVRGANLPNREAFF. The DNA for the CDR3 is TGCAGCGTTCGGGGGGCCAATCTTCCCAACCGTGAAGCTTTCTTT.

This clone was observed a handful of times. The J gene is TRBJ2-7, the V gene TRBV5-1, with D possibly TRBD2 on 6 matching bases. Germline CDR1 and CDR2: SGHRS and YFSETQ. Trimming stripped 4 bases from V and 9 bases from J, with 26 bases between. The CDR3 consists of 16 residues. CDR3 in amino acids: CASSPGPRGGLGGQYF. The CDR3 DNA follows: TGCGCCAGCAGCCCCGGCCCGCGGGGCGGACTTGGGGGGCAGTACTTC.

The V call is TRBV5-6, the J call TRBJ2-2, with 8 bases aligning to TRBD1. The CDR3 totals 15 residues. Looked up from germline, CDR1 is SGHDT and CDR2 is YYEEEE. The junction had 6 bases not matched to a gene; V was cut back by 1 base and J by 7 bases. The CDR3 DNA is TGTGCCAGCAGCTTGTGGGGACAGGACGACGGGGAGCTGTTTTTT. Translation: CASSLWGQDDGELFF.